What follows describes a single T cell receptor (beta chain). This record comes from a study of blood T cell repertoires in COVID-19. Study context: Samples came from the United States, Italy and Spain, spanning acute and convalescent COVID-19. PBMCs, B-cell-depleted T cells, or T cells provided the cDNA or gDNA that made up the material.

V shed 2 bases, J shed 0 bases, and the junction held 7 bases outside the gene matches. CDR1 and CDR2 (germline): MGHRA, YSYEKL. CDR3 size: 17 residues. Method: immunoSEQ multiplex PCR; TCRdb's copy keeps in-frame clones and lacks some. The sample has 250,000 to 300,000 clones; around 83% are singletons. The TCR comes from an elderly man with acute or convalescent COVID-19. The sequenced material came from peripheral blood. V and J are TRBV4-1 and TRBJ1-3, with TRBD1 identical over 7 bases. CDR3 DNA sequence: TGCGCCAGCAGCCAATCTCACAGGGGCCGCTCTGGAAACACCATATATTTT. Its protein product is CASSQSHRGRSGNTIYF.